The subject of this entry is one T cell receptor beta chain. One junction end does not reproduce the germline sequence, and a read error may be involved. Germline V lookup: CDR1 MNHNS, CDR2 SASEGT. The length of the CDR3 is 13 residues. Each CDR3 protein is one row after TCRdb ran MiXCR on the multiplex PCR reads. Of 60,000 to 65,000 distinct CDR3 sequences in the sample, 45% to 60% were seen once. This entry is derived from a study of breast tumors, draining lymph nodes, adjacent tissues. The specimen sequenced was breast tumor tissue. The origin of this receptor is a female donor with breast cancer. Some clones in this sample may be carry-over from other donors' samples. The rearrangement uses TRBV6-1 and TRBJ2-1; D remains ambiguous. This CDR3 is CASRRAPYNEQLF. CDR3 sequence (DNA): TGTGCCAGTAGAAGGGCCCCCTACAATGAGCAGCTCTTC.